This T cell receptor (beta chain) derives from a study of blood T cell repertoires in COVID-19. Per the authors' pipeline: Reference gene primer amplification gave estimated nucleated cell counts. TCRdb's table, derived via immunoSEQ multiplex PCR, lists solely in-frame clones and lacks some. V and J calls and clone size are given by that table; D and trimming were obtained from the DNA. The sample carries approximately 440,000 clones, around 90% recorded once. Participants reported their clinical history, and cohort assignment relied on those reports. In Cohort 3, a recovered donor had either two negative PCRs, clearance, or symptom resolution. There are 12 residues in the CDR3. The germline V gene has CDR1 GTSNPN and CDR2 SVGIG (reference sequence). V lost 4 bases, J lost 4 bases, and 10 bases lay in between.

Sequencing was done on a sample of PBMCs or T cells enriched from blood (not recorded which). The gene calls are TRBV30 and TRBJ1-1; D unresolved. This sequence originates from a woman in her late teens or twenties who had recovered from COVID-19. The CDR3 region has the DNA TGTGCCTGGAAGCGGGATTTCACTGAAGCTTTCTTT. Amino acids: CAWKRDFTEAFF.